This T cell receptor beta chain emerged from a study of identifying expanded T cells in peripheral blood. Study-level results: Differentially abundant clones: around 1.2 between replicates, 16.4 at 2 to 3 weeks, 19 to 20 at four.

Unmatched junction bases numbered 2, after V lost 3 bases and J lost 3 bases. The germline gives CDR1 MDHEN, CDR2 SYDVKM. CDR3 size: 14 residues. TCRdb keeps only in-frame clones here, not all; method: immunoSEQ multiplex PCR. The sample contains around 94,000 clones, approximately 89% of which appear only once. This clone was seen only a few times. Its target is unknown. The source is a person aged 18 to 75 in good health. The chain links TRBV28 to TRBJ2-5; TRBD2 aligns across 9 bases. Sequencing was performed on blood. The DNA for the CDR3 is TGTGCCAGCAGTTTGGGCGGGAGGGAAGAGACCCAGTACTTC. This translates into CASSLGGREETQYF.